This is a list of T cell receptor beta chains from one sample in a study of a mutant IDH1 vaccine in newly diagnosed glioma. Antigens of these TCRs are unknown. Assay: immunoSEQ multiplex PCR; the TCRdb copy retains only in-frame clones and omits some. The data show around 53,000 clones, with roughly nine tenths seen just once and around 2.2% held by the top ten. The input for sequencing was PBMCs, taken from a glioma patient whose treatment included an IDH1 peptide vaccine. Receptor source: a man aged 45-65 years with glioma. Both conserved end residues are part of each CDR3. A D gene is named only where the DNA matches it firmly.

v_gene: TRBV11-3; d_gene: -; j_gene: TRBJ2-1; CDR3nt: TGTGCCAGCAGCTTAGATCAGCAGGGAATTCAGTTCTTC; CDR3aa: CASSLDQQGIQFF
v_gene: TRBV7-2; d_gene: TRBD2; j_gene: TRBJ2-7; CDR3nt: TGTGCCAGCAGCTTAAGCCTAGCGGGCGCCTACGAGCAGTACTTC; CDR3aa: CASSLSLAGAYEQYF
v_gene: TRBV2; d_gene: -; j_gene: TRBJ1-4; CDR3nt: TGTGCCAGCAGTGGGGGGGACGGTCTTAATGAAAAACTGTTTTTT; CDR3aa: CASSGGDGLNEKLFF
v_gene: TRBV6-5; d_gene: TRBD1; j_gene: TRBJ1-5; CDR3nt: TGTGCCAGCAGAACAGGGGATCAGCCCCAGCATTTT; CDR3aa: CASRTGDQPQHF
v_gene: TRBV4-3; d_gene: -; j_gene: TRBJ2-4; CDR3nt: TGCGCCAGCAGCCAAGGATATTCGGGGGTTAACATTCAGTACTTC; CDR3aa: CASSQGYSGVNIQYF
v_gene: TRBV10-3; d_gene: TRBD1; j_gene: TRBJ1-6; CDR3nt: TGTGCCATCAGTGAGTCAGGATGGGGACAGTATAATTCACCCCTCCACTTT; CDR3aa: CAISESGWGQYNSPLHF
v_gene: TRBV19; d_gene: -; j_gene: TRBJ2-3; CDR3nt: TGTGCCAGTAGCAAACGGGCAGGGCCCACAGATACGCAGTATTTT; CDR3aa: CASSKRAGPTDTQYF
v_gene: TRBV6-6; d_gene: -; j_gene: TRBJ1-5; CDR3nt: TGTGCCAGCAGTTACCCGACAGCCAGCAATCAGCCCCAGCATTTT; CDR3aa: CASSYPTASNQPQHF
v_gene: TRBV6-1; d_gene: TRBD1; j_gene: TRBJ1-2; CDR3nt: TGTGCCAGCATACCTGGGGGACAGCGTATCTACACCTTC; CDR3aa: CASIPGGQRIYTF
v_gene: TRBV7-5; d_gene: -; j_gene: TRBJ1-5; CDR3nt: TGTGCCAGACCCCAGGGGGGTAGCAATCAGCCCCAGCATTTT; CDR3aa: CARPQGGSNQPQHF
v_gene: TRBV6-6; d_gene: -; j_gene: TRBJ1-2; CDR3nt: TGTGCCGCGGAGGGGATCTATGGCTACACCTTC; CDR3aa: CAAEGIYGYTF
v_gene: TRBV27; d_gene: TRBD1; j_gene: TRBJ1-1; CDR3nt: TGTGCCAGCAGGGAAGACAGGGGTGACACTGAAGCTTTCTTT; CDR3aa: CASREDRGDTEAFF
v_gene: TRBV11-2; d_gene: -; j_gene: TRBJ2-5; CDR3nt: TGTGCCAGCGCCCGGGAAGGGGAGACCCAGTACTTC; CDR3aa: CASAREGETQYF